These 27 T cell receptor beta chains were sequenced from one sample in a study of blood T cell repertoires in COVID-19. Sequenced by immunoSEQ multiplex PCR; TCRdb stores in-frame clones only, minus some. The table has some 46,000 clones, over 70% seen once; the top ten hold 8%. The sample taken for sequencing was peripheral blood. These receptors were obtained from a man aged 45-60 years with acute or convalescent COVID-19.

The table lists this clone with a few counts. The chain recombines TRBV7-8 with TRBJ2-5; 9 bases are shared with TRBD2. The junction had 13 bases not matched to a gene; V was cut back by 2 bases and J by 9 bases. The CDR3 runs to 16 residues. Per the germline V gene, CDR1 is SGHVS and CDR2 is FQNEAQ. CDR3 residues: CASSLFRGGGAVAQYF. For the CDR3, the DNA is TGTGCCAGCAGCTTATTTCGGGGCGGGGGGGCCGTGGCCCAGTACTTC.

V is TRBV7-9 and J is TRBJ2-7, with no clear D. Trimming took 1 base from V and 2 from J, leaving 9 bases between them. CDR1 is SEHNR and CDR2 is FQNEAQ in the germline V gene (reference sequence). The CDR3 runs to 14 residues. The CDR3 DNA sequence: TGTGCCAGCAGCTTAGGGTCAGGAACCTACGAGCAGTACTTC. Translating gives CASSLGSGTYEQYF.

The J gene is TRBJ2-1, the V gene TRBV28; 7 bases map to TRBD1. CDR1 and CDR2 from the germline V gene are MDHEN and SYDVKM. V gave up 8 bases and J gave up 0 bases; unmatched junction bases: 7. CDR3 length: 15 amino acids. CDR3 in amino acids: CASVTGESSYNEQFF. The CDR3 DNA reads as TGTGCCAGCGTAACAGGGGAGAGCTCCTACAATGAGCAGTTCTTC.

This rearrangement joins TRBV7-9 to TRBJ1-5, with TRBD1 identical over 7 bases. With V trimmed by 3 bases and J by 3 bases, 5 bases remained unmatched. The CDR3 loop spans 15 amino acids. Germline V CDR1 and CDR2: SEHNR, FQNEAQ (reference sequence). CDR3: CASSLGTALNQPQHF. CDR3 sequence (DNA): TGTGCCAGCAGCTTGGGGACAGCCCTCAATCAGCCCCAGCATTTT.

J is TRBJ2-1 and V is TRBV15; TRBD2 matches at 8 bases. Germline values: CDR1 LNHNV, CDR2 YYDKDF (reference sequence). The CDR3 is 16 residues long. V lost 0 bases to trimming and J lost 9 bases; unmatched junction nucleotides: 10. The chain's CDR3 is CATSRDLAGGFLEQFF. The DNA of the CDR3 is TGTGCCACCAGCAGAGATCTCGCGGGGGGCTTTCTTGAGCAGTTCTTC.

This clone has a handful of counts. The gene calls are TRBV7-2 and TRBJ1-4; 12 bases align to TRBD1. V trimming: 7 bases; J trimming: 8 bases; junction bases outside the gene matches: 2. Germline CDR1 and CDR2: SGHTA and FQGNSA. The CDR3 length is 13 residues. CDR3 protein: CASKGTGGEKLFF. The CDR3 bases are TGTGCCAGCAAGGGGACAGGGGGCGAAAAACTGTTTTTT.

This clone was counted between two and nine times. V is TRBV2 and J is TRBJ1-1; 8 positions agree with TRBD1. The CDR3 spans 15 residues. V lost 6 bases, J lost 1 base, and 7 bases stayed unmatched. The germline V gene has CDR1 SNHLY and CDR2 FYNNEI. CDR3 in DNA: TGTGCCAGCAGCCTACGAGGACAGGGGAACACTGAAGCTTTCTTT. This encodes CASSLRGQGNTEAFF. Together with reference TRBV2 and TRBJ1-1, the CDR3 gives the full variable domain: EPEVTQTPSHQVTQMGQEVILRCVPISNHLYFYWYRQILGQKVEFLVSFYNNEISEKSEIFDDQFSVERPDGSNFTLKIRSTKLEDSAMYFCASSLRGQGNTEAFFGQGTRLTVV.

The rearrangement uses TRBV19 and TRBJ1-1; D perhaps matches TRBD1 (6 bases). The germline gives CDR1 LNHDA, CDR2 SQIVND (reference sequence). Trimming took off 0 bases at V and 1 base at J, with 12 bases between the two ends. CDR3 length: 16 residues. The CDR3 DNA is TGTGCCAGTAGTATAGAAGACGGGGGGCGGAACACTGAAGCTTTCTTT. Translating gives CASSIEDGGRNTEAFF. The full variable domain, with the rest looked up from reference TRBV19 and TRBJ1-1, is DGGITQSPKYLFRKEGQNVTLSCEQNLNHDAMYWYRQDPGQGLRLIYYSQIVNDFQKGDIAEGYSVSREKKESFPLTVTSAQKNPTAFYLCASSIEDGGRNTEAFFGQGTRLTVV.

V usage is TRBV5-1 and J usage is TRBJ2-1, with D possibly being TRBD2 (7 bases). The CDR3 consists of 15 residues. Germline CDR1 is SGHRS and CDR2 is YFSETQ. V was clipped by 5 bases and J by 5 bases, with 17 bases between them. CDR3 residues: CASRRGGLADNEQFF. In nucleotides, the CDR3 is TGCGCCAGCAGGAGGGGGGGACTGGCTGACAATGAGCAGTTCTTC.

This clone was found once. The chain combines TRBV11-2 with TRBJ2-5; 7 bases agree with TRBD2. Germline CDR1 is SGHAT and CDR2 is FQNNGV. Trimming at V came to 3 bases and at J to 5 bases, leaving 6 bases not matched to a gene. CDR3 length: 14 residues. This CDR3 is CASSFGGDAETQYF. Written as DNA, the CDR3 is TGTGCCAGCAGCTTTGGGGGGGATGCCGAGACCCAGTACTTC.

The chain joins TRBV6-2 or TRBV6-3 to TRBJ2-7; D is possibly TRBD2 (6 bases). V lost 7 bases, J lost 2 bases, and 21 bases lay in between. This CDR3 contains 16 residues. CDR1 is MNHEY and CDR2 is SVGEGT in the germline V gene. In DNA form, the CDR3 reads TGTGCCAGCACCCCCTGGGGGACTGGTTCCCCCTACGAGCAGTACTTC. Its translation: CASTPWGTGSPYEQYF.

The rearrangement uses TRBV25-1 and TRBJ2-7; no clear D gene. The CDR3 runs to 13 residues. The V gene's germline CDR1 is MGHDK and CDR2 SYGVNS. Trimming took off 6 bases at V and 0 bases at J, with 9 bases between the two ends. In DNA, the CDR3 is TGTGCCAGCAGCGACGACATCTCCTACGAGCAGTACTTC. Translating gives CASSDDISYEQYF.

The chain is built from TRBV18 and TRBJ1-1; D gene unclear. Germline assignment: CDR1 KGHSH and CDR2 LQKENI. V gave up 3 bases and J gave up 4 bases, with 12 bases separating them. The CDR3 extends over 14 amino acids. For the CDR3, the DNA is TGTGCCAGCTCACCCGTCCCAGCGGGCACTGAAGCTTTCTTT. This translates into CASSPVPAGTEAFF.

This clone appeared many times. The chain uses TRBV3-1 (or the pseudogene TRBV3-2) and TRBJ1-1; D is possibly TRBD1 (6 bases). Germline CDR1 reads LGHDT; CDR2 reads YNNKEL (reference sequence). This CDR3 has 17 residues. V dropped 0 bases and J dropped 3 bases, with 17 bases sitting between them. CDR3 DNA: TGTGCCAGCAGCCAAGATGGACCCAGGGGTCACCACACTGAAGCTTTCTTT. It yields the protein CASSQDGPRGHHTEAFF.

The chain joins TRBV6-2 or TRBV6-3 to TRBJ2-7, with a weak D call TRBD2 (6 bases). Germline V gives CDR1 MNHEY, CDR2 SVGEGT. V was clipped by 6 bases and J by 1 base, with 16 bases between them. The CDR3 spans 15 residues. The CDR3 DNA sequence: TGTGCCAGCAGCCCCGATCCGGGGAGGTCCTACGAGCAGTACTTC. Translating it yields CASSPDPGRSYEQYF.

The chain links TRBV15 to TRBJ2-2; D is undetermined. Germline V gene lookup returns CDR1 LNHNV and CDR2 YYDKDF (reference sequence). Trimming took off 1 base at V and 8 bases at J, with 14 bases between the two ends. The CDR3 runs to 15 residues. The CDR3 spells CATSRAGFVSGELFF. The CDR3 DNA reads TGTGCCACCAGCAGAGCAGGCTTCGTTTCGGGGGAGCTGTTTTTT.

The chain employs TRBV5-1 and TRBJ2-2; TRBD2 matches at 7 bases. The CDR3 is made up of 15 amino acids. V shed 4 bases and J 0 bases; nucleotides not matched to a gene: 3. Germline lookup yields CDR1 SGHRS and CDR2 YFSETQ. The CDR3, as DNA: TGCGCCAGCAGCCGTGGGGGGGCGAACACCGGGGAGCTGTTTTTT. Amino acids: CASSRGGANTGELFF.

The chain joins TRBV18 to TRBJ1-1; maybe TRBD1 (6 bases). The V gene's germline CDR1 is KGHSH and CDR2 LQKENI. This CDR3 is built from 15 residues. Trimming pared 1 base from V and 3 bases from J, leaving 12 bases between. In nucleotides, the CDR3 is TGTGCCAGCTCACCACGGACAGCCCTGGACACTGAAGCTTTCTTT. It is translated as CASSPRTALDTEAFF.

This clone is a singleton in its sample. The V gene is TRBV2, the J gene TRBJ2-2, with 7 bases that match TRBD1. The CDR3 runs to 15 residues. Germline CDR1 and CDR2: SNHLY and FYNNEI. V dropped 7 bases and J dropped 6; count of bases not matched to a gene: 11. The CDR3, as DNA: TGTGCCAGCAAATCGCGGACAGGAATGGCCGGGGAGCTGTTTTTT. It codes for CASKSRTGMAGELFF.

This chain links TRBV28 with TRBJ1-1; TRBD1 agrees at 7 bases. There are 15 residues in the CDR3. Unmatched junction bases numbered 9, after V lost 8 bases and J lost 0 bases. Germline V gene sequence: CDR1 MDHEN, CDR2 SYDVKM. The CDR3 coding sequence is TGTGCCAGCGGTACAGGGGACCTAATGAACACTGAAGCTTTCTTT. Translation gives CASGTGDLMNTEAFF.

The J gene is TRBJ1-6, the V gene TRBV9; 7 bases fit TRBD1. The CDR3 is 16 residues long. Germline V lookup: CDR1 SGDLS, CDR2 YYNGEE. Germline trimming cut 3 bases from V and 7 bases from J; bases unmatched to any gene: 10. The CDR3 region is CASSARPGQLNSPLHF. The CDR3 bases are TGTGCCAGCAGCGCGCGACCGGGACAGCTCAATTCACCCCTCCACTTT. Looking up the rest from reference TRBV9 and TRBJ1-6 gives the full variable domain: DSGVTQTPKHLITATGQRVTLRCSPRSGDLSVYWYQQSLDQGLQFLIQYYNGEERAKGNILERFSAQQFPDLHSELNLSSLELGDSALYFCASSARPGQLNSPLHFGNGTRLTVT.

The CDR3 reads CATKGGAPTDTQYF. The CDR3 DNA sequence: TGTGCCACTAAGGGGGGGGCCCCCACAGATACGCAGTATTTT. V gene TRBV19 combines with J gene TRBJ2-3; tentatively, D is TRBD2 (7 bases). With 10 bases removed from V and 2 bases from J, the gap between germline ends came to 16 bases. From germline, CDR1 is LNHDA and CDR2 SQIVND (reference sequence). The CDR3 length is 14 residues.

This clone was detected only once. The chain has TRBV12-3 or TRBV12-4 and TRBJ1-2, with a tentative D call TRBD1 (5 bases). The CDR3 spans 12 residues. V lost 5 bases and J lost 3, with 7 bases in between. The CDR3 DNA sequence: TGTGCCAGCAGTAAACAGGACTATGGCTACACCTTC. Protein sequence: CASSKQDYGYTF.

The chain uses TRBV15 and TRBJ2-5, with unresolved D. The CDR3 is 12 residues long. Germline CDR1 and CDR2: LNHNV and YYDKDF (reference sequence). The V end was cut by 5 bases, the J end by 4 bases, with 8 bases between. The CDR3 bases are TGTGCCACCAGCCCCGGTGGAGAGACCCAGTACTTC. This gives the protein CATSPGGETQYF. Looking up the rest from reference TRBV15 and TRBJ2-5 gives the full variable domain: DAMVIQNPRYQVTQFGKPVTLSCSQTLNHNVMYWYQQKSSQAPKLLFHYYDKDFNNEADTPDNFQSRRPNTSFCFLDIRSPGLGDTAMYLCATSPGGETQYFGPGTRLLVL.

Written as DNA, the CDR3 is TGTGCCATCAGTGAACTTACTAGCGGCGGGGAGCTGTTTTTT. Its translation is CAISELTSGGELFF. The chain combines TRBV10-3 with TRBJ2-2, with 8 bases fitting TRBD2. CDR1 is ENHRY, CDR2 SYGVKD, per germline. The trim removed 3 bases at V and 7 bases at J, leaving 4 bases unmatched. The CDR3 is 14 amino acids.

There are a few counts of this clone. V is TRBV7-9 and J is TRBJ2-4, with a possible D match to TRBD1 (5 bases). Trimming cost V 6 bases and J 5 bases, with 11 bases left between them. The germline V gene encodes CDR1 SEHNR and CDR2 FQNEAQ (reference sequence). The CDR3 sequence is 13 residues long. CDR3 sequence reads: CASRPQGENIQYF. CDR3 nucleotides: TGTGCCAGCAGGCCCCAGGGCGAAAACATTCAGTACTTC. Supplemented by reference TRBV7-9 and TRBJ2-4, the full variable domain reads DTGVSQNPRHKITKRGQNVTFRCDPISEHNRLYWYRQTLGQGPEFLTYFQNEAQLEKSRLLSDRFSAERPKGSFSTLEIQRTEQGDSAMYLCASRPQGENIQYFGAGTRLSVL.

The rearrangement uses TRBV7-2 and TRBJ2-3; 8 bases align to TRBD2. This CDR3 is 15 amino acids long. The ends lost 4 bases at V and 5 bases at J; junction bases unmatched: 8. Germline V gene data show CDR1 as SGHTA and CDR2 as FQGNSA. The CDR3 nucleotides read TGTGCCAGCAGCTGGCCCGGACTAGCTAAAGATACGCAGTATTTT. Translation: CASSWPGLAKDTQYF.